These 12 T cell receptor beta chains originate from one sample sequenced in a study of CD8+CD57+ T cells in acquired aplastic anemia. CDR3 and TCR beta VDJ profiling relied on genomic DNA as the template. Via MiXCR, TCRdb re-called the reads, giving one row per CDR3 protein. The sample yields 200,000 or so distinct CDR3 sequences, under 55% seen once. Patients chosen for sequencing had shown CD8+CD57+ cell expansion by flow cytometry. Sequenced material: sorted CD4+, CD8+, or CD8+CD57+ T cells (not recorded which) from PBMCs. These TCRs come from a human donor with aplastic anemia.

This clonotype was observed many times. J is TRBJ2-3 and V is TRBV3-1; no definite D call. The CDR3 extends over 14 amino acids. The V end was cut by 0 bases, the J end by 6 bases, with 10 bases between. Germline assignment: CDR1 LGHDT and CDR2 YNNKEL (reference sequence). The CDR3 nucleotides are TGTGCCAGCAGCCAAGACCTATTGGGCGATACGCAGTATTTT. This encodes CASSQDLLGDTQYF.

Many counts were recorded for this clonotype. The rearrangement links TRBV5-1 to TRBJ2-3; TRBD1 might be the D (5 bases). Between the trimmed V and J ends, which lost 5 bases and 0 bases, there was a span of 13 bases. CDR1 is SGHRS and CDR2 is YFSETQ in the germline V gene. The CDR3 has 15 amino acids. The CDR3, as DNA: TGCGCCAGCAGGCCCCAGGGTCAGAGCACAGATACGCAGTATTTT. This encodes CASRPQGQSTDTQYF.

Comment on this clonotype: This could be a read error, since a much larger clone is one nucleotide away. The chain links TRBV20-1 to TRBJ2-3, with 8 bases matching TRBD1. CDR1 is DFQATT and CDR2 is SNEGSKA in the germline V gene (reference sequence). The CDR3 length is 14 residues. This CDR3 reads CSALSGGATDTQCF. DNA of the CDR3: TGCAGTGCTTTGTCAGGGGGCGCGACAGATACGCAGTGTTTT.

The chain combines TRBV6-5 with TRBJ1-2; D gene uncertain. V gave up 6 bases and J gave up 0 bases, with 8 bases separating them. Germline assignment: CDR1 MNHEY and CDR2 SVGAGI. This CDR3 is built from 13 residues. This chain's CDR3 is CASSRTANYGYTF. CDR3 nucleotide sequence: TGTGCCAGCAGCCGGACTGCTAACTATGGCTACACCTTC.

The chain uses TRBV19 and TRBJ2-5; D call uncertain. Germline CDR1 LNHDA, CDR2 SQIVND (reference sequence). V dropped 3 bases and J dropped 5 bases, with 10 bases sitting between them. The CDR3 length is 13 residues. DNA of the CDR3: TGTGCCAGTAGTATCTGGGGTCAGGAGACCCAGTACTTC. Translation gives CASSIWGQETQYF.

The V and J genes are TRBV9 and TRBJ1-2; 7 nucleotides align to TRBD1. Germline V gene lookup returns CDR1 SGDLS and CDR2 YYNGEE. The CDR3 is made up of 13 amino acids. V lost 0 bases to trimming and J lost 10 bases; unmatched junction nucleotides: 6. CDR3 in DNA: TGTGCCAGCAGCGTAGAAGGAGACAGGGCCTACACCTTC. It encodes CASSVEGDRAYTF.

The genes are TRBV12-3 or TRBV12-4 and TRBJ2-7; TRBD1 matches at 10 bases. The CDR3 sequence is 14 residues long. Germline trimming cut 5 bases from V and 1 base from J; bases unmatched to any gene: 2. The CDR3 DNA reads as TGTGCCAGCAGTGACAGGGGGCTTTCCTACGAGCAGTACTTC. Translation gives CASSDRGLSYEQYF.

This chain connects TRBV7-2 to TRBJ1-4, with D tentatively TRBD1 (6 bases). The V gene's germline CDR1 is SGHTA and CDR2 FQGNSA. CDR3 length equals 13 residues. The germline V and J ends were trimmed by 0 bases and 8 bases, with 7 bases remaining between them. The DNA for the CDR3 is TGTGCCAGCAGCTTAGCAAGGGGGGAAAAACTGTTTTTT. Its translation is CASSLARGEKLFF.

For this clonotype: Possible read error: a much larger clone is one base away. CDR3 in DNA: TGTGCCAGCAGCTTAGAAGCAGGGGCCTACGAGCAGTACGTC. This gives the protein CASSLEAGAYEQYV. The V call is TRBV7-8, the J call TRBJ2-7, with a weak D call TRBD1 (6 bases). Per the germline V gene, CDR1 is SGHVS and CDR2 is FQNEAQ. The CDR3 runs 14 residues. The V gene lost 1 base and the J gene lost 2 bases, with 9 bases spanning the gap.

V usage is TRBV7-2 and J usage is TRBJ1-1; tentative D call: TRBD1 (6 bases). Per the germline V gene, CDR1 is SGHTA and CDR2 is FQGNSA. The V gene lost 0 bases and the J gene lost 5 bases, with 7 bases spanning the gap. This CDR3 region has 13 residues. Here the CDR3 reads CASSLAGQTEAFF. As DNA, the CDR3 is TGTGCCAGCAGCTTAGCCGGACAGACTGAAGCTTTCTTT.

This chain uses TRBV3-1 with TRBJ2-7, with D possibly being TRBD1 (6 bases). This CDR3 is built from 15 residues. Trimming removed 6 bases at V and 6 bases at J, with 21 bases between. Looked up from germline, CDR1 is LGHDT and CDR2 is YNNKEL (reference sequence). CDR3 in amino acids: CASRFLGGASSEQYF. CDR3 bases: TGTGCCAGCAGATTTTTAGGGGGAGCGTCGTCCGAGCAGTACTTC.

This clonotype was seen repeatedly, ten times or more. In DNA form, the CDR3 reads TGCAGCGGGACCGAGGGCTACGAGCAGTACTTC. Amino acids: CSGTEGYEQYF. This chain uses TRBV29-1 with TRBJ2-7; the D gene is possibly TRBD2 (5 bases). From germline, CDR1 is SQVTM and CDR2 ANQGSEA. Trimming stripped 7 bases from V and 3 bases from J, with 10 bases between. CDR3 length: 11 amino acids.